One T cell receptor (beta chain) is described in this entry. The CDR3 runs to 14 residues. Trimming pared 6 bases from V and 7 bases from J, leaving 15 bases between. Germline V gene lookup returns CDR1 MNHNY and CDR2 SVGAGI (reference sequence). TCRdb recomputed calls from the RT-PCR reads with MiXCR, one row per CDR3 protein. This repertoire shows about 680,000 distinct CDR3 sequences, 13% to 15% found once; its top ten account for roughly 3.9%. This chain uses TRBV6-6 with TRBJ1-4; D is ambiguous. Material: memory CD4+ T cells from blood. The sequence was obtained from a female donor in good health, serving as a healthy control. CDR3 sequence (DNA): TGTGCCAGCAGGCAACGGGGATGGGGTGAAAAACTGTTTTTT. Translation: CASRQRGWGEKLFF.